The clone carrying this T cell receptor (beta chain) has a handful of counts. Antigen: not known. The junction departs from germline at one end; a sequencing error may be responsible. This specimen belongs to a study of CD8 T cells in ankylosing spondylitis. Study-wide findings and caveats: Within peripheral blood, clones linked to disease were CD8+ and relatively rare. Significant enrichment of disease-linked clones was reported in matched ankylosing spondylitis synovial fluid.

The TCR beta libraries were generated through quantitative 5'-RACE incorporating molecular barcodes. TCRdb fed the 5' RACE reads into MiXCR, producing one record per CDR3 protein. The top ten clones hold around 3% of a sample with about 120,000 distinct CDR3 sequences, roughly an eighth of them seen once. CDR1 ENHRY and CDR2 SYGVKD come from the germline V gene. This CDR3 has 11 amino acids. The chain carries TRBV10-3 and TRBJ1-2; D not resolved. This clonotype was sampled from a female donor with ankylosing spondylitis or in good health (not recorded which). The sample was blood, either unsorted or a sorted T cell fraction (not recorded which). For the CDR3, the DNA is TGTGCCATCAGTGAATATGGGGTCGGCGCCTTC. Its translation is CAISEYGVGAF.